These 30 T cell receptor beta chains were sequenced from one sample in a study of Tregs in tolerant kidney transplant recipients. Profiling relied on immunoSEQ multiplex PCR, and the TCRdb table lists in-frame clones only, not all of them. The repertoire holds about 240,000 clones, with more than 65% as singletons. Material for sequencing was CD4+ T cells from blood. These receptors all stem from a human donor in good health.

The DNA of the CDR3 is TGTGCCAGCAGCCAAGGACTCCCGAGCAATGAGCAGTTCTTC. This translates into CASSQGLPSNEQFF. This sequence joins TRBV4-2 and TRBJ2-1; D gene ambiguous. V was cut by 1 base and J by 6 bases, with 10 bases left in between. The CDR3 runs 14 residues. Germline CDR1 is LGHNA and CDR2 is YNFKEQ.

CDR3 loop: CASSLVGQGNTEAFF. The CDR3 DNA follows: TGTGCCAGCAGCTTAGTGGGGCAGGGGAACACTGAAGCTTTCTTT. The V call is TRBV11-2, the J call TRBJ1-1, with D possibly matching TRBD1 (5 bases). Trimming left V 1 base short and J 1 base short, with 10 bases between. Germline lookup yields CDR1 SGHAT and CDR2 FQNNGV. The CDR3 consists of 15 residues.

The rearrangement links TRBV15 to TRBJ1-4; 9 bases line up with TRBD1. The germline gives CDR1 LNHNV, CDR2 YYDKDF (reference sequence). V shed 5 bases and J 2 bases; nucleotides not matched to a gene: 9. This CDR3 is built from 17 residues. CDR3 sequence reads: CATSGYRGPRTNEKLFF. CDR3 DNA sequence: TGTGCCACCAGCGGATACAGGGGGCCGCGGACTAATGAAAAACTGTTTTTT.

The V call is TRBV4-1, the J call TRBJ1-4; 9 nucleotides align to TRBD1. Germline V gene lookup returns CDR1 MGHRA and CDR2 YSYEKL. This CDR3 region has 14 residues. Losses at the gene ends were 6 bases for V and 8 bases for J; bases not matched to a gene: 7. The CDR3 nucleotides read TGCGCCAGCAGGGGACAGGGAAAGGCGGAAAAACTGTTTTTT. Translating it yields CASRGQGKAEKLFF.

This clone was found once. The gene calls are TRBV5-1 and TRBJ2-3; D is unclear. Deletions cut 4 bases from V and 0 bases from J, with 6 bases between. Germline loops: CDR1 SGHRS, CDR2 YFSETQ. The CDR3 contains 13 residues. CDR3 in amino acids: CASSAGSTDTQYF. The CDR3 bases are TGCGCCAGCAGCGCCGGGAGCACAGATACGCAGTATTTT.

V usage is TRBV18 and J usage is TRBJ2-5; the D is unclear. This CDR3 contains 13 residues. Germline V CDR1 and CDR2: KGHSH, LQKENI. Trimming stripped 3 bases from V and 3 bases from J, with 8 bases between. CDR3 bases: TGTGCCAGCTCACCGGGCCTTAAAGAGACCCAGTACTTC. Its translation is CASSPGLKETQYF.

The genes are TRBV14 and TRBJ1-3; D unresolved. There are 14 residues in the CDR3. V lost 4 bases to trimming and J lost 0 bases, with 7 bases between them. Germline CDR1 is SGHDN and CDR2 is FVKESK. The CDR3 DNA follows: TGTGCCAGCAGCCGGGGAAGCTCTGGAAACACCATATATTTT. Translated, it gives CASSRGSSGNTIYF.

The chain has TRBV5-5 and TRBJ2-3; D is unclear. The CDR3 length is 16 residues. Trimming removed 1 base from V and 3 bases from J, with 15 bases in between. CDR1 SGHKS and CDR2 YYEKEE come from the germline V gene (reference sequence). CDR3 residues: CASSLPLKAITDTQYF. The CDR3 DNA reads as TGTGCCAGCAGCTTGCCGTTGAAGGCTATTACAGATACGCAGTATTTT. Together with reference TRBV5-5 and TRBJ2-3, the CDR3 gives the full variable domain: DAGVTQSPTHLIKTRGQQVTLRCSPISGHKSVSWYQQVLGQGPQFIFQYYEKEERGRGNFPDRFSARQFPNYSSELNVNALLLGDSALYLCASSLPLKAITDTQYFGPGTRLTVL.

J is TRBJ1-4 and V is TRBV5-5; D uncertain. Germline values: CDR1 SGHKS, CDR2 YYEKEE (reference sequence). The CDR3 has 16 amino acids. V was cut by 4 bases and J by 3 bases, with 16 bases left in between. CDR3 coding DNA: TGTGCCAGCAGCCCAGGACTTCTCGCCCCTAATGAAAAACTGTTTTTT. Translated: CASSPGLLAPNEKLFF.

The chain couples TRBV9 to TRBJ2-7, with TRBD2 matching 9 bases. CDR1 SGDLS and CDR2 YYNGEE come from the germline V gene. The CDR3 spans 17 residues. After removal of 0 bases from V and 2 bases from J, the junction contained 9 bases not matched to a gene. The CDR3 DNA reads TGTGCCAGCAGCGTAGACGGTAGGGCGGGGGGGCCCTACGAGCAGTACTTC. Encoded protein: CASSVDGRAGGPYEQYF.

CDR3 coding DNA: TGTGCCAGCTCACCACCGGCGGTCTCTGGAAACACCATATATTTT. It specifies CASSPPAVSGNTIYF. The J gene is TRBJ1-3, the V gene TRBV18; the D is unclear. V lost 0 bases, J lost 0 bases, and 6 bases lay in between. Per germline, CDR1 KGHSH and CDR2 LQKENI. CDR3 size: 15 residues.

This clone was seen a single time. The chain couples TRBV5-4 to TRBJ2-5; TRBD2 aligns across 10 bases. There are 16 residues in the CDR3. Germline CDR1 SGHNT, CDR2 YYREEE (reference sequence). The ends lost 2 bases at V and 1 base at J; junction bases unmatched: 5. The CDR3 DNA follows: TGTGCCAGCAGCTTACTAGCGGGGAACCTCCAAGAGACCCAGTACTTC. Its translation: CASSLLAGNLQETQYF.

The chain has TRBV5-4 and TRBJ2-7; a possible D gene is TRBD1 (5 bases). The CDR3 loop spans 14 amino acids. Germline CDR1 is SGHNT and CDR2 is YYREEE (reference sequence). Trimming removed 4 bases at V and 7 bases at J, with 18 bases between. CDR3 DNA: TGTGCCAGCAGCGGAGACAGAGAGGCCGGGGAGCAGTACTTC. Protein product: CASSGDREAGEQYF.

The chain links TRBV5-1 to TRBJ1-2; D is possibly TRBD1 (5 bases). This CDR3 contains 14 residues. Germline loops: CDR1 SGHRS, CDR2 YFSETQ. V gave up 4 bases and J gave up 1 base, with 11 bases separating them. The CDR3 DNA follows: TGCGCCAGCAGCCCGATAGGGGTTAACTATGGCTACACCTTC. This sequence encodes CASSPIGVNYGYTF.

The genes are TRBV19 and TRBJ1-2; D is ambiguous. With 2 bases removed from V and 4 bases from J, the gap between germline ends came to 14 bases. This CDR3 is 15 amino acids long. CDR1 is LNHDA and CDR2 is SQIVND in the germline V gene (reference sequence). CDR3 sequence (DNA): TGTGCCAGTAGTATAAGTGCAGCCATGAGCTATGGCTACACCTTC. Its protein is CASSISAAMSYGYTF.

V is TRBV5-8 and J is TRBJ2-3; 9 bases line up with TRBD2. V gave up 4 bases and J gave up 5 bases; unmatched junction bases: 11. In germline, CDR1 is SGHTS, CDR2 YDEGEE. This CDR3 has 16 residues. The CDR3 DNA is TGTGCCAGCAGCCGCGTTGGTAGCGGGGGAGGAGATACGCAGTATTTT. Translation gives CASSRVGSGGGDTQYF. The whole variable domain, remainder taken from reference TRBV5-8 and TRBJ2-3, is EAGVTQSPTHLIKTRGQQATLRCSPISGHTSVYWYQQALGLGLQFLLWYDEGEERNRGNFPPRFSGRQFPNYSSELNVNALELEDSALYLCASSRVGSGGGDTQYFGPGTRLTVL.

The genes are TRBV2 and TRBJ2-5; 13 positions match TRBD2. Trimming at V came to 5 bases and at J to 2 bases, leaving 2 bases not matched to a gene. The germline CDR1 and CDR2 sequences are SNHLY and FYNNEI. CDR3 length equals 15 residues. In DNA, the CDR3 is TGTGCCAGCAGTTGGACTAGCGGGGGACAAGAGACCCAGTACTTC. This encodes CASSWTSGGQETQYF.

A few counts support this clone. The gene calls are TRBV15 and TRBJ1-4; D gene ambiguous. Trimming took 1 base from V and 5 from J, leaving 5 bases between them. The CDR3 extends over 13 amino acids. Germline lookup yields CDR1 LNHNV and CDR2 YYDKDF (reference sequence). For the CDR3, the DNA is TGTGCCACCAGCAGAGCGGCGAATGAAAAACTGTTTTTT. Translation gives CATSRAANEKLFF.

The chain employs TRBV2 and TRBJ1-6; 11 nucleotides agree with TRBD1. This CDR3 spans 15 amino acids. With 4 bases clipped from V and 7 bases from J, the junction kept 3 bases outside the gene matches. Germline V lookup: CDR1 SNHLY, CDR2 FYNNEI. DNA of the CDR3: TGTGCCAGCAGTGGGACAGGGGGCGTAAATTCACCCCTCCACTTT. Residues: CASSGTGGVNSPLHF.

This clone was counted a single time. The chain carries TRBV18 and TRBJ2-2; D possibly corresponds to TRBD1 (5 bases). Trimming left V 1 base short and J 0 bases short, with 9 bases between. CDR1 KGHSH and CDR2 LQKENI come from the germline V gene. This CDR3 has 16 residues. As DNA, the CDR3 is TGTGCCAGCTCACCACAAACAGGAGCGAACACCGGGGAGCTGTTTTTT. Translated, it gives CASSPQTGANTGELFF.

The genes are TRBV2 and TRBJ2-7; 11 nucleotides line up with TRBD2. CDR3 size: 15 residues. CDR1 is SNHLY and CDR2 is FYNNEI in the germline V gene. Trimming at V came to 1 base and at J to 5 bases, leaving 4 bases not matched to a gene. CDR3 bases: TGTGCCAGCAGTGAAGAGGAACTAGCGGGAGACGAGCAGTACTTC. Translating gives CASSEEELAGDEQYF.

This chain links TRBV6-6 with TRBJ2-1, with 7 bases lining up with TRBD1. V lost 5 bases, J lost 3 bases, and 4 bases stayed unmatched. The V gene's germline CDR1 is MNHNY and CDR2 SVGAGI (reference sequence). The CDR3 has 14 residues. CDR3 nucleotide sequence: TGTGCCAGCAGTCCGGGACAGCACTACAATGAGCAGTTCTTC. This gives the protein CASSPGQHYNEQFF.

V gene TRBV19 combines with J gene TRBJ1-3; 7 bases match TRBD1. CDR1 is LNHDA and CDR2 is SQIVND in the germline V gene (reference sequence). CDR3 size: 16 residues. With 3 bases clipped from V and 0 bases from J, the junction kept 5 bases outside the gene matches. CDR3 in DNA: TGTGCCAGTAGTATGAGGGGACAGATCTCTGGAAACACCATATATTTT. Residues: CASSMRGQISGNTIYF. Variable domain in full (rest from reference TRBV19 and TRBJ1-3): DGGITQSPKYLFRKEGQNVTLSCEQNLNHDAMYWYRQDPGQGLRLIYYSQIVNDFQKGDIAEGYSVSREKKESFPLTVTSAQKNPTAFYLCASSMRGQISGNTIYFGEGSWLTVV.

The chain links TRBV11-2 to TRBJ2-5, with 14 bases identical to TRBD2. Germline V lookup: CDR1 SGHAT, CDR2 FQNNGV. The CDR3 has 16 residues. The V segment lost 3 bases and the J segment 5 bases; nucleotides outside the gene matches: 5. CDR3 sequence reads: CASSFGTSGSRETQYF. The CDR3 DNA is TGTGCCAGCAGCTTTGGGACTAGCGGGAGTCGGGAGACCCAGTACTTC.

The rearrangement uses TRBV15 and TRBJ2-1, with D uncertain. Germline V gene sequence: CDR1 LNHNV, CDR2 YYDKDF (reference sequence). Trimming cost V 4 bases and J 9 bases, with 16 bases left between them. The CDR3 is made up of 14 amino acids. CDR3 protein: CATSTAGPSGEQFF. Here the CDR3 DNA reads TGTGCCACCAGCACTGCAGGACCCTCGGGTGAGCAGTTCTTC.

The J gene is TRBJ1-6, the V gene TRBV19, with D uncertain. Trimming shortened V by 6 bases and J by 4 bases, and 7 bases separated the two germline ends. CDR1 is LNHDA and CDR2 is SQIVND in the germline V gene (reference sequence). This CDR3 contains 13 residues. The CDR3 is CASSLLYNSPLHF. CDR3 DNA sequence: TGTGCCAGTAGCCTCCTATATAATTCACCCCTCCACTTT.

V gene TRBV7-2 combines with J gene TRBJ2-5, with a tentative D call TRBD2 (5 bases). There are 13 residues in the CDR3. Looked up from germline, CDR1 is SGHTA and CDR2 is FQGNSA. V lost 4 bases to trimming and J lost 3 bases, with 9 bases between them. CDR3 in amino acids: CASSSLAKETQYF. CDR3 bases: TGTGCCAGCAGCTCCTTAGCGAAAGAGACCCAGTACTTC.

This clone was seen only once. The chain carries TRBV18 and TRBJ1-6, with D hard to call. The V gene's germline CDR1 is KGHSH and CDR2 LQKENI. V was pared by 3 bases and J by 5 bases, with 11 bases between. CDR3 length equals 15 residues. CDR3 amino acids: CASSPRASNNSPLHF. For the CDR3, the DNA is TGTGCCAGCTCACCCCGGGCCTCTAATAATTCACCCCTCCACTTT.

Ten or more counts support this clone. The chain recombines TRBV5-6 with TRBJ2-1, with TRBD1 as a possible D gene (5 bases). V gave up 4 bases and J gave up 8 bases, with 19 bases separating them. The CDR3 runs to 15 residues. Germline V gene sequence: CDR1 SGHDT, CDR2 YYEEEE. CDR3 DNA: TGTGCCAGCAGCCGGTTTGCTGGGGCAAAGGATGAGCAGTTCTTC. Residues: CASSRFAGAKDEQFF. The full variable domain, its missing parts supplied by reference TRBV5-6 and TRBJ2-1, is DAGVTQSPTHLIKTRGQQVTLRCSPKSGHDTVSWYQQALGQGPQFIFQYYEEEERQRGNFPDRFSGHQFPNYSSELNVNALLLGDSALYLCASSRFAGAKDEQFFGPGTRLTVL.

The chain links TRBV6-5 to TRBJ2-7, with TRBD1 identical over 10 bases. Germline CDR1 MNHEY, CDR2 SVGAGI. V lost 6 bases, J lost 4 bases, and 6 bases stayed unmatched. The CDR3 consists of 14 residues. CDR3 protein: CASRGQGREYEQYF. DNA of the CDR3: TGTGCCAGCAGGGGACAGGGGCGGGAGTACGAGCAGTACTTC.